This record covers a single T cell receptor (beta chain). The antigen is not known. Only in-frame clones appear in the TCRdb table, and some are missing; sequencing was by immunoSEQ multiplex PCR. The top ten hold more than 5.5% of the sample, which has some 40,000 clones, around 94% seen once. The data originate from a study of T cells in localized non-small cell lung cancer. V was shortened by 6 bases and J by 1 base, with 19 bases between the two germline ends. Germline CDR1 MNHNY, CDR2 SVGAGI (reference sequence). The CDR3 consists of 16 residues. Points from the study as a whole: Investigators sequenced only a single tumor region, leaving heterogeneity possible. Turning up in adjacent lung were a median approximately 58 of the top 100 tumor clones. Adjacent uninvolved lung had the highest clonality, suggesting focused antigen responses. A higher density of T cells in blood coincided with extended overall survival.

The sequencing used peripheral blood, collected before any cancer treatment. This chain connects TRBV6-6 to TRBJ2-7; a possible D gene is TRBD1 (6 bases). The clonotype comes from an older female donor with stage I lung adenocarcinoma. The CDR3 protein is CASRASGGRGSYEQYF. The CDR3, as DNA: TGTGCCAGCAGGGCATCTGGGGGCAGGGGTTCCTACGAGCAGTACTTC.